This T cell receptor (beta chain) was captured by sequencing in a study of identical twins. TCRdb redid the calling of the 5' RACE reads with MiXCR, one entry per CDR3 protein. Of about 890,000 distinct CDR3 sequences listed, approximately 13% are singletons. Notes on the study in general: Zero-insertion analyses could be partly confounded by invariant MAIT and iNKT cells. Cord blood's abundant beta clonotypes had fewer insertions, unlike memory repertoires. Rather than following the same donors, the conclusions depended on cross-sectional statistical analysis. The models systematically underestimated how much out-of-frame TCR alpha was shared in monozygotic twins.

The sample holds many counts of this clonotype. Its antigen remains unidentified. CDR1 and CDR2 (germline): KGHDR, SFDVKD. The CDR3 sequence is 17 residues long. J lost 3 bases, V lost 1 base, and 11 bases had no gene match. The same data also went into a second study, on yellow fever vaccine responses in identical twins.

The material sequenced was PBMCs. The clonotype comes from a woman aged 18-30 years in good health. This rearrangement joins TRBV24-1 to TRBJ2-7, with TRBD2 matching 7 bases. The CDR3 spells CATSDFTRRLAHYEQYF. For the CDR3, the DNA is TGTGCCACCAGTGATTTCACCCGCCGACTAGCCCACTACGAGCAGTACTTC.